Shown below are 21 T cell receptor beta chains from a single sample sequenced in a study of T cell changes during pregnancy in multiple sclerosis. The data were produced by immunoSEQ multiplex PCR, yet TCRdb's version contains in-frame clones alone and is incomplete. Altogether roughly 35,000 clones are present, roughly 85% being singletons, with the ten largest covering around 1.2%. The material sequenced was CD4+ T cells from peripheral blood mononuclear cells, taken before pregnancy. The receptors were gathered from a female donor with multiple sclerosis, enrolled in a pregnancy study.

This clone was counted once. J is TRBJ2-7 and V is TRBV7-9; the match to TRBD2 covers 7 bases. The CDR3 is 15 amino acids. J was trimmed by 3 bases and V by 5 bases; bases with no gene match: 10. In germline, CDR1 is SEHNR, CDR2 FQNEAQ (reference sequence). In nucleotides, the CDR3 is TGTGCCAGCAGCGTCGCGGGGGTCCAAATCTACGAGCAGTACTTC. Its protein is CASSVAGVQIYEQYF.

Here the CDR3 DNA reads TGTGCCAGCTCACGGACAGAGAGCCACGAGCAGTACTTC. Translation gives CASSRTESHEQYF. The chain has TRBV18 and TRBJ2-7, with a possible D match to TRBD1 (6 bases). Germline V gives CDR1 KGHSH, CDR2 LQKENI. The V and J ends lost 4 bases and 5 bases respectively, with 12 bases between them. The CDR3 loop spans 13 amino acids.

V gene TRBV2 combines with J gene TRBJ1-2; 9 positions match TRBD1. Trimming removed 6 bases from V and 0 bases from J; junction bases left unmatched: 5. Germline lookup yields CDR1 SNHLY and CDR2 FYNNEI. This CDR3 region has 15 residues. The chain's CDR3 is CASSVGQGTNYGYTF. DNA for the CDR3: TGTGCCAGCAGCGTGGGACAGGGCACTAACTATGGCTACACCTTC.

The chain joins TRBV14 to TRBJ2-1; maybe TRBD2 (5 bases). The CDR3 is 18 amino acids. The germline V gene encodes CDR1 SGHDN and CDR2 FVKESK. V lost 0 bases to trimming and J lost 7 bases, with 22 bases between them. DNA of the CDR3: TGTGCCAGCAGCCAAGACGTTGTAGAGCTTTCCGGGGTGAATGAGCAGTTCTTC. Its protein product is CASSQDVVELSGVNEQFF. The full variable domain, in which reference TRBV14 and TRBJ2-1 provide the parts outside the CDR3, is EAGVTQFPSHSVIEKGQTVTLRCDPISGHDNLYWYRRVMGKEIKFLLHFVKESKQDESGMPNNRFLAERTGGTYSTLKVQPAELEDSGVYFCASSQDVVELSGVNEQFFGPGTRLTVL.

The J gene is TRBJ2-1, the V gene TRBV30; maybe TRBD2 (5 bases). V was clipped by 0 bases and J by 0 bases, with 12 bases between them. The CDR3 consists of 16 residues. Germline V gene sequence: CDR1 GTSNPN, CDR2 SVGIG (reference sequence). The DNA of the CDR3 is TGTGCCTGGAGTGTCCTCGCGGGCTTCTCCTACAATGAGCAGTTCTTC. It codes for CAWSVLAGFSYNEQFF.

The chain recombines TRBV9 with TRBJ2-5, with TRBD1 as a possible D gene (8 bases). Germline CDR1 and CDR2: SGDLS and YYNGEE. The CDR3 runs 14 residues. Trimming pared 4 bases from V and 1 base from J, leaving 11 bases between. The CDR3 region has the DNA TGTGCCAGCAGCACAGGGGGGGGCCAAGAGACCCAGTACTTC. It is translated as CASSTGGGQETQYF.

This chain links TRBV5-4 with TRBJ2-5, with 10 bases matching TRBD1. V trimming: 0 bases; J trimming: 4 bases; junction bases outside the gene matches: 3. There are 15 residues in the CDR3. Per the germline V gene, CDR1 is SGHNT and CDR2 is YYREEE (reference sequence). The CDR3 loop reads CASSLGWDRGETQYF. The CDR3 DNA is TGTGCCAGCAGCTTGGGGTGGGACAGGGGAGAGACCCAGTACTTC.

This chain uses TRBV10-3 with TRBJ2-7, with 9 bases identical to TRBD1. The CDR3 runs to 13 residues. Germline CDR1 ENHRY, CDR2 SYGVKD. The V segment lost 4 bases and the J segment 5 bases; nucleotides outside the gene matches: 3. The CDR3 DNA reads as TGTGCCATCAGTGTGGGACAGGGCCACGAGCAGTACTTC. It is translated as CAISVGQGHEQYF.

This chain links TRBV25-1 with TRBJ2-4, with D maybe TRBD2 (6 bases). This CDR3 is 14 amino acids long. Trimming shortened V by 1 base and J by 4 bases, and 8 bases separated the two germline ends. Germline-derived CDR1 and CDR2 are MGHDK and SYGVNS. DNA for the CDR3: TGTGCCAGCAGTGAATCCGGGAGTAAAAACATTCAGTACTTC. The encoded protein is CASSESGSKNIQYF.

The chain employs TRBV5-1 and TRBJ2-1, with TRBD1 matching 7 bases. V shed 0 bases, J shed 0 bases, and the junction held 3 bases outside the gene matches. This CDR3 contains 16 residues. The V gene's germline CDR1 is SGHRS and CDR2 YFSETQ. The CDR3 bases are TGCGCCAGCAGCTTGGGAGGGGACAGCTCCTACAATGAGCAGTTCTTC. Its protein is CASSLGGDSSYNEQFF. The whole variable domain, filled in from reference TRBV5-1 and TRBJ2-1, reads KAGVTQTPRYLIKTRGQQVTLSCSPISGHRSVSWYQQTPGQGLQFLFEYFSETQRNKGNFPGRFSGRQFSNSRSEMNVSTLELGDSALYLCASSLGGDSSYNEQFFGPGTRLTVL.

This chain joins TRBV20-1 and TRBJ2-7, with a possible D match to TRBD2 (5 bases). The CDR3 is 11 residues long. Germline values: CDR1 DFQATT, CDR2 SNEGSKA (reference sequence). V was clipped by 4 bases and J by 5 bases, with 9 bases between them. CDR3 region: CSATNGDEQYF. The CDR3 coding sequence is TGCAGTGCTACGAACGGGGACGAGCAGTACTTC.

This chain joins TRBV5-1 and TRBJ2-2; 8 bases line up with TRBD2. Trimming cost V 0 bases and J 6 bases; bases outside gene matches: 7. Germline lookup yields CDR1 SGHRS and CDR2 YFSETQ. CDR3 length equals 16 residues. The CDR3, as DNA: TGCGCCAGCAGCTTGGTGGGTAGCGGGATATCCGGGGAGCTGTTTTTT. This encodes CASSLVGSGISGELFF.

This chain links TRBV5-1 with TRBJ1-3, with 7 bases that match TRBD1. The CDR3 is 15 amino acids. Trimming removed 4 bases from V and 3 bases from J; junction bases left unmatched: 7. Germline V gives CDR1 SGHRS, CDR2 YFSETQ. As DNA, the CDR3 is TGCGCCAGCAGCACTGAGGGGGCGAATGGAAACACCATATATTTT. Translated, it gives CASSTEGANGNTIYF.

J is TRBJ2-1 and V is TRBV5-1; the D gene is possibly TRBD1 (6 bases). This CDR3 spans 18 amino acids. Germline assignment: CDR1 SGHRS and CDR2 YFSETQ. V was cut by 4 bases and J by 0 bases, with 20 bases left in between. The CDR3: CASSVEPTGQSSYNEQFF. The CDR3 region has the DNA TGCGCCAGCAGCGTAGAGCCTACCGGACAGAGCTCCTACAATGAGCAGTTCTTC.

The rearrangement links TRBV4-2 to TRBJ1-2; 7 nucleotides line up with TRBD1. With 2 bases clipped from V and 8 bases from J, the junction kept 8 bases outside the gene matches. There are 14 residues in the CDR3. From germline, CDR1 is LGHNA and CDR2 YNFKEQ. The DNA of the CDR3 is TGTGCCAGCAGCCAACTTGACAGGGACGGGGGCTACACCTTC. This translates into CASSQLDRDGGYTF.

This CDR3 reads CASSQERAGAVYNEQFF. The CDR3 DNA is TGTGCCAGCAGCCAAGAAAGAGCGGGAGCTGTCTACAATGAGCAGTTCTTC. The rearrangement links TRBV4-2 to TRBJ2-1; 8 positions match TRBD2. Germline V CDR1 and CDR2: LGHNA, YNFKEQ. The CDR3 totals 17 residues. With 0 bases clipped from V and 3 bases from J, the junction kept 7 bases outside the gene matches.

This sequence joins TRBV5-6 and TRBJ2-7; possible D gene TRBD1, 5 bases. The V and J ends lost 6 bases and 6 bases respectively, with 10 bases between them. Looked up from germline, CDR1 is SGHDT and CDR2 is YYEEEE. The CDR3 extends over 11 amino acids. CDR3 amino acids: CASTGKAEQYF. In DNA, the CDR3 is TGTGCCAGCACAGGGAAGGCCGAGCAGTACTTC.

CDR3 in amino acids: CASSPRLAGITDTQYF. In DNA, the CDR3 is TGTGCCAGCAGCCCACGACTAGCGGGGATCACAGATACGCAGTATTTT. The rearrangement uses TRBV7-2 and TRBJ2-3, with 11 bases matching TRBD2. Germline lookup yields CDR1 SGHTA and CDR2 FQGNSA. V dropped 5 bases and J dropped 2; count of bases not matched to a gene: 6. The CDR3 length is 16 residues.

The chain couples TRBV7-9 to TRBJ1-5; TRBD1 might be the D (5 bases). The ends were cut back, 5 bases at V and 7 bases at J, with 18 bases in the middle. CDR1 and CDR2 from the germline V gene are SEHNR and FQNEAQ (reference sequence). There are 15 residues in the CDR3. This CDR3 is CASSPWRGFLQPQHF. DNA for the CDR3: TGTGCCAGCAGCCCCTGGCGGGGGTTTTTGCAGCCCCAGCATTTT.

This sequence joins TRBV11-3 and TRBJ2-1, with D perhaps matching TRBD1 (6 bases). V was trimmed by 2 bases and J by 2 bases, leaving 16 bases between them. CDR3 length equals 17 residues. The germline CDR1 and CDR2 sequences are SGHNT and YENEEA. CDR3 sequence reads: CASSLISRKGAYNEQFF. The CDR3 nucleotides read TGTGCCAGCAGCTTAATTTCTAGGAAGGGGGCCTACAATGAGCAGTTCTTC. The full variable domain, in which reference TRBV11-3 and TRBJ2-1 provide the parts outside the CDR3, is EAGVVQSPRYKIIEKKQPVAFWCNPISGHNTLYWYLQNLGQGPELLIRYENEEAVDDSQLPKDRFSAERLKGVDSTLKIQPAELGDSAVYLCASSLISRKGAYNEQFFGPGTRLTVL.

The V and J genes are TRBV5-1 and TRBJ2-7; 10 bases map to TRBD1. J was trimmed by 5 bases and V by 3 bases; bases with no gene match: 5. The CDR3 extends over 14 amino acids. Germline V gene sequence: CDR1 SGHRS, CDR2 YFSETQ. This CDR3 reads CASSSDRGSNEQYF. DNA of the CDR3: TGCGCCAGCAGCTCGGACAGGGGGTCTAACGAGCAGTACTTC.